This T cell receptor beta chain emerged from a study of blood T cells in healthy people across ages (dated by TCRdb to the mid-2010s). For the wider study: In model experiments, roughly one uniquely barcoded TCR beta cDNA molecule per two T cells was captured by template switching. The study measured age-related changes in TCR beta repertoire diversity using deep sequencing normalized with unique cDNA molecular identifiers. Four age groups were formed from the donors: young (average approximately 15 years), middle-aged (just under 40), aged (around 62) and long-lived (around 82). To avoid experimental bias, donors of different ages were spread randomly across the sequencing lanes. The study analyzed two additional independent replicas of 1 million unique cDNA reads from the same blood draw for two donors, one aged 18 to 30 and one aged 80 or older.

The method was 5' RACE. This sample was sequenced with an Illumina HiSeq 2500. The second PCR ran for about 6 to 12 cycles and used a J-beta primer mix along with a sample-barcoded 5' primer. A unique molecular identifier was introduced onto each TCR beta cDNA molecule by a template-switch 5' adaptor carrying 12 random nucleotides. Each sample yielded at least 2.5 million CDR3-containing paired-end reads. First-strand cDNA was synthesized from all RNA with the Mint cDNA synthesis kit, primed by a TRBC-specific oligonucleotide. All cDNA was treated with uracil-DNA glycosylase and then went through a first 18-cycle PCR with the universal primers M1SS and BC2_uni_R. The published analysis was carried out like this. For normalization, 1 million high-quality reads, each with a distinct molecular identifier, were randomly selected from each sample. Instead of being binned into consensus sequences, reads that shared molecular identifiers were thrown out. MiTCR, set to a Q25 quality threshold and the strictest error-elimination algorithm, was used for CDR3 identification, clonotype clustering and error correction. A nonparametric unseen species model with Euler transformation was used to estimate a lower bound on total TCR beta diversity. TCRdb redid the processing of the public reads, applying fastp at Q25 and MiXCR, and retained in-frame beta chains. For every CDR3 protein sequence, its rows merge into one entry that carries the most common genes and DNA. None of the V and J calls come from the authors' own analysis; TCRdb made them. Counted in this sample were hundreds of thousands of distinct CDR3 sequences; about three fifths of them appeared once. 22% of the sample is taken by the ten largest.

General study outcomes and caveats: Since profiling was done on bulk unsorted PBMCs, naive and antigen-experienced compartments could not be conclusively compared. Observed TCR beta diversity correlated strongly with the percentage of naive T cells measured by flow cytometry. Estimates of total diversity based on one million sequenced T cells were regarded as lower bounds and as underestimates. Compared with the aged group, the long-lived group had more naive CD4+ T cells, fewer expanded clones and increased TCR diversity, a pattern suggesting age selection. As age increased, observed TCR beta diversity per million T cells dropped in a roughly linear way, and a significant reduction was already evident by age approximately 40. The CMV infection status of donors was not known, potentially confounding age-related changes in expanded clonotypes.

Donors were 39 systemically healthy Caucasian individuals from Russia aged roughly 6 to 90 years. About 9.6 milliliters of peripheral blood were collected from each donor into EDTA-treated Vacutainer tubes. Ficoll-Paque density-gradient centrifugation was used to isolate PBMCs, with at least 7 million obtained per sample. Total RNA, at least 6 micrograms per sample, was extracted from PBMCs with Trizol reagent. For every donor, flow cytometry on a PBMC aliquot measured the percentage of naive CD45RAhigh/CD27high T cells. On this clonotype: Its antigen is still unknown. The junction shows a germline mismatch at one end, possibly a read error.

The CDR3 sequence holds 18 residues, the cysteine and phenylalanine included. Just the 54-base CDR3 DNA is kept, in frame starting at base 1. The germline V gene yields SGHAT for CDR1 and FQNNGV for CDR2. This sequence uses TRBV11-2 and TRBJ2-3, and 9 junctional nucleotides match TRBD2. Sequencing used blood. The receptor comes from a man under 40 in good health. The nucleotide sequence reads TGTGCCGGCAGCACCCGGGCGAGTAGCGGGGGCCTCCGGGATACGCAGTATTTT. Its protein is CAGSTRASSGGLRDTQYF.